One and the same sample provided the 22 T cell receptor beta chains below, sequenced in a study of blood T cells in healthy people across ages (dated by TCRdb to between 2014 and 2017). Libraries were constructed by 5' RACE. The instrument given in TCRdb is Illumina HiSeq 2500. A second PCR of roughly 7 to 12 cycles was performed with a sample-barcoded 5' primer and a J-beta primer mix. The public reads were reanalyzed by TCRdb: fastp trimming at Q25, MiXCR alignment, in-frame beta chains only. For every CDR3 protein sequence, its rows merge into one entry that carries the most common genes and DNA. Within this sample are about 780,000 distinct CDR3 sequences, with 35% to 60% of them counted one time only. The ten largest clones take up around 18% of the sample. The source material was blood. These TCRs come from a man older than 75 in good health.

V gene TRBV11-2 combines with J gene TRBJ2-3; possibly TRBD2 for D (6 bases). Per germline, CDR1 SGHAT and CDR2 FQNNGV. Trimming left V 9 bases short and J 2 bases short, with 12 bases between. CDR3 size: 13 residues. CDR3: CASGRENTDTQYF. The CDR3 coding sequence is TGTGCCAGTGGCCGGGAGAACACAGATACGCAGTATTTT.

A few counts support this clonotype. V gene TRBV6-2 or TRBV6-3 combines with J gene TRBJ2-1; 12 bases are shared with TRBD2. V shed 6 bases, J shed 9 bases, and the junction held 3 bases outside the gene matches. This CDR3 contains 13 residues. Germline V lookup: CDR1 MNHEY, CDR2 SVGEGT. CDR3 region: CASRLAGGGEQFF. Here the CDR3 DNA reads TGTGCCAGCAGACTAGCGGGAGGCGGTGAGCAGTTCTTC.

This rearrangement joins TRBV9 to TRBJ2-1; D unresolved. Germline CDR1 SGDLS, CDR2 YYNGEE. Trimming removed 0 bases from V and 5 bases from J, with 9 bases in between. The CDR3 totals 14 residues. The CDR3 region has the DNA TGTGCCAGCAGCGTAGGCGGCTTAAACAATGAGCAGTTCTTC. This sequence encodes CASSVGGLNNEQFF.

Concerning this clonotype: A junction end diverges from the germline sequence, so it may reflect a read error. The gene calls are TRBV12-3 or TRBV12-4 and TRBJ2-3, with 7 bases aligning to TRBD2. This CDR3 comprises 15 residues. The CDR3 here is CASSLGSGKADAQYF. The CDR3 DNA sequence: TGTGCCAGCAGTCTAGGGAGCGGGAAAGCAGATGCGCAGTATTTT.

The chain combines TRBV6-2 or TRBV6-3 with TRBJ2-7, with D perhaps matching TRBD1 (5 bases). Germline lookup yields CDR1 MNHEY and CDR2 SVGEGT. V lost 0 bases and J lost 1, with 10 bases in between. The CDR3 sequence is 15 residues long. The CDR3, as DNA: TGTGCCAGCAGTTACTCGAACCAGGGTTCCTACGAGCAGTACTTC. Translation gives CASSYSNQGSYEQYF.

The chain joins TRBV18 to TRBJ1-2, with 8 bases that match TRBD1. Trimming took 5 bases from V and 3 from J; bases not matched to a gene: 2. Germline lookup yields CDR1 KGHSH and CDR2 LQKENI. CDR3 length: 13 residues. CDR3 amino acids: CASSAGQDYGYTF. The CDR3 DNA is TGTGCCAGCTCAGCGGGACAGGACTATGGCTACACCTTC.

This clonotype turned up a few times. This chain connects TRBV28 to TRBJ2-7; no clear D. The length of the CDR3 is 14 residues. The V and J ends lost 3 bases and 3 bases respectively, with 12 bases between them. Germline V CDR1 and CDR2: MDHEN, SYDVKM. The CDR3 bases are TGTGCCAGCAGTTTTCAGGACGGTCGCTACGAGCAGTACTTC. This codes for CASSFQDGRYEQYF.

The sample holds a few counts of this clonotype. This clone may be a read error of a much larger clone one base away. V is TRBV6-2 or TRBV6-3 and J is TRBJ2-7; D might be TRBD2 (5 bases). The better agreement between TRBJ2-5 and the DNA end casts doubt on the J call. This CDR3 is built from 14 residues. From germline, CDR1 is MNHEY and CDR2 SVGEGT. The CDR3 nucleotides are TGTGCCAGCAGTGACGGGGATAGTTTCGAGACCCAGTACTTC. Its translation is CASSDGDSFETQYF.

This chain uses TRBV6-6 with TRBJ1-5, with D unclear. The CDR3 covers 17 residues. Trimming stripped 0 bases from V and 3 bases from J, with 15 bases between. Germline V gives CDR1 MNHNY, CDR2 SVGAGI (reference sequence). CDR3 region: CASSYSINLGHNQPQHF. CDR3 nucleotides: TGTGCCAGCAGTTACTCGATCAATTTAGGGCACAATCAGCCCCAGCATTTT.

A note on this clonotype: A read error may produce the germline difference seen at one junction end. V usage is TRBV10-2 and J usage is TRBJ1-2; TRBD1 might be the D (6 bases). The CDR3 is 13 amino acids. CDR1 WSHSY and CDR2 SAAADI come from the germline V gene. The CDR3: CACSDSDSYGYTF. The CDR3 coding sequence is TGCGCCTGCAGTGATTCGGACAGCTATGGCTACACCTTC.

A note on this clonotype: This may come from a read error, since a much larger clone is one base off. The chain recombines TRBV27 with TRBJ2-7; 7 positions match TRBD1. This CDR3 region has 14 residues. CDR1 and CDR2 from the germline V gene are MNHEY and SMNVEV (reference sequence). Trimming removed 5 bases from V and 10 bases from J; junction bases left unmatched: 14. CDR3 protein: CASSRRGGGEAQYF. The CDR3 DNA reads as TGTGCCAGCAGTCGCCGAGGGGGCGGAGAGGCCCAGTACTTC.

This clonotype was recorded a few times. The chain employs TRBV2 and TRBJ2-3; D is unclear. CDR3 length: 14 residues. The germline V gene encodes CDR1 SNHLY and CDR2 FYNNEI. The V end was cut by 4 bases, the J end by 0 bases, with 8 bases between. Written as DNA, the CDR3 is TGTGCCAGCAGTGGCGACATTAGCACAGATACGCAGTATTTT. This codes for CASSGDISTDTQYF.

The sample holds many counts of this clonotype. This may come from a read error, since a much larger clone is one base off. The CDR3 coding sequence is TGTGCCAGCAGCTTAGTGGGACCCTTGGGGAGTGAGCAGTACTTC. This encodes CASSLVGPLGSEQYF. This sequence joins TRBV7-2 and TRBJ2-5, with D perhaps being TRBD1 or TRBD2 (5 bases each). Germline V gene sequence: CDR1 SGHTA, CDR2 FQGNSA. The ends were cut back, 1 base at V and 11 bases at J, with 20 bases in the middle. This CDR3 spans 15 amino acids.

This clonotype was recorded only once. The chain couples TRBV2 to TRBJ2-5; the match to TRBD2 covers 13 bases. The germline V gene has CDR1 SNHLY and CDR2 FYNNEI. CDR3 size: 15 residues. The V gene end was trimmed by 5 bases and the J gene end by 11 bases; junction bases not matched to a gene: 11. DNA of the CDR3: TGTGCCAGCAGTTTTGGACTAGCGGGAGCCAATGAGCAGTACTTC. As protein: CASSFGLAGANEQYF. The entire variable domain, with the rest obtained from reference TRBV2 and TRBJ2-5, is as follows: EPEVTQTPSHQVTQMGQEVILRCVPISNHLYFYWYRQILGQKVEFLVSFYNNEISEKSEIFDDQFSVERPDGSNFTLKIRSTKLEDSAMYFCASSFGLAGANEQYFGPGTRLLVL.

This rearrangement joins TRBV25-1 to TRBJ2-1, with 7 positions matching TRBD2. The CDR3 is made up of 15 amino acids. Germline V lookup: CDR1 MGHDK, CDR2 SYGVNS. J lost 11 bases, V lost 5 bases, and 15 bases had no gene match. This CDR3 reads CASSKPGLLPDQQFF. CDR3 nucleotide sequence: TGTGCCAGCAGTAAACCGGGACTACTCCCCGATCAGCAGTTCTTC.

This clonotype was found many times. The chain combines TRBV5-1 with TRBJ2-5; possibly TRBD1 for D (5 bases). The CDR3 length is 15 residues. Germline loops: CDR1 SGHRS, CDR2 YFSETQ. Trimming pared 2 bases from V and 2 bases from J, leaving 13 bases between. In nucleotides, the CDR3 is TGCGCCAGCAGCTTATATGGGGCAAGTCAAGAGACCCAGTACTTC. Its protein is CASSLYGASQETQYF.

In its sample, this clonotype was seen a few times. The chain uses TRBV20-1 and TRBJ2-7, with D unresolved. V lost 5 bases to trimming and J lost 0 bases, with 8 bases between them. This CDR3 contains 12 residues. CDR1 DFQATT and CDR2 SNEGSKA come from the germline V gene (reference sequence). This chain's CDR3 is CSAHSASYEQYF. The CDR3 nucleotides are TGCAGTGCTCACTCCGCCTCCTACGAGCAGTACTTC.

The V gene is TRBV20-1, the J gene TRBJ2-7; no firm D call. V shed 3 bases and J shed 7 bases, with 19 bases lying between them. CDR3 size: 14 residues. Germline V gene lookup returns CDR1 DFQATT and CDR2 SNEGSKA (reference sequence). DNA for the CDR3: TGCAGTGCTAGTCTGAGATTGTTCAACAATGAGCAGTACTTC. It is translated as CSASLRLFNNEQYF.

This sequence joins TRBV18 and TRBJ2-3; tentatively, D is TRBD1 (6 bases). This CDR3 has 16 residues. Looked up from germline, CDR1 is KGHSH and CDR2 is LQKENI. V was clipped by 0 bases and J by 4 bases, with 14 bases between them. The CDR3 nucleotides are TGTGCCAGCTCACCACCCCCCCAGGGGCTCCCAGATACGCAGTATTTT. This encodes CASSPPPQGLPDTQYF.

This chain connects TRBV29-1 to TRBJ2-5; possible D gene TRBD2, 5 bases. Germline values: CDR1 SQVTM, CDR2 ANQGSEA. There are 12 residues in the CDR3. V lost 5 bases and J lost 5, with 12 bases in between. CDR3 residues: CSVLNGGETQYF. CDR3 in DNA: TGCAGCGTTCTTAACGGAGGCGAGACCCAGTACTTC. Drawing the rest from reference TRBV29-1 and TRBJ2-5, the complete variable domain is SAVISQKPSRDICQRGTSLTIQCQVDSQVTMMFWYRQQPGQSLTLIATANQGSEATYESGFVIDKFPISRPNLTFSTLTVSNMSPEDSSIYLCSVLNGGETQYFGPGTRLLVL.

This clonotype was recorded many times. The chain combines TRBV3-1 with TRBJ2-1; 14 bases match TRBD2. The CDR3 spans 14 residues. Germline V gives CDR1 LGHDT, CDR2 YNNKEL (reference sequence). V trimming: 4 bases; J trimming: 15 bases; junction bases outside the gene matches: 8. CDR3 amino acids: CASSPGLAGAQAFF. The CDR3 nucleotides read TGTGCCAGCAGCCCGGGACTAGCGGGAGCTCAGGCGTTCTTC.

V usage is TRBV12-3 or TRBV12-4 and J usage is TRBJ2-7; 7 nucleotides line up with TRBD1. The length of the CDR3 is 14 residues. Losses at the gene ends were 3 bases for V and 5 bases for J; bases not matched to a gene: 7. CDR3 sequence (DNA): TGTGCCAGCAGTTTCAAACAGGGGAAGGACGAGCAGTACTTC. As protein: CASSFKQGKDEQYF.